Sequencing of this TCR beta chain was carried out in a study of control samples from healthy donors and cancer patients. Profiling relied on immunoSEQ multiplex PCR, and the TCRdb table lists in-frame clones only, not all of them. The table includes approximately 90,000 clones, roughly 90% detected once. Germline V gene data show CDR1 as MDHEN and CDR2 as SYDVKM. V lost 4 bases, J lost 4 bases, and 4 bases stayed unmatched. This CDR3 region has 14 residues. This clone came up many times. The chain combines TRBV28 with TRBJ1-3; TRBD1 matches at 7 bases. This clonotype originated in a woman aged 65 to 85 in good health. Input material: blood. The CDR3 region has the DNA TGTGCCAGCAGTTACGCGGGACAGGGAAACACCATATATTTT. Translation gives CASSYAGQGNTIYF.